This TCR beta chain came from a study of breast tumors, draining lymph nodes, adjacent tissues. Study results and caveats: Compared with lymph nodes, tumors were less diverse; compared with nontumor tissue, more.

Samples came from axillary lymph nodes draining the breast cancer. TCRdb reprocessed the multiplex PCR reads via MiXCR and lists one record per CDR3 protein. The sample records 150,000 to 200,000 distinct CDR3 sequences, approximately 30% being singletons. With regard to this clonotype: Its target is unknown.

The ends were cut back, 6 bases at V and 7 bases at J, with 13 bases in the middle. Per the germline V gene, CDR1 is MNHEY and CDR2 is SVGAGI. CDR3 size: 13 residues. The sequencing input was axillary lymph node tissue. The chain combines TRBV6-5 with TRBJ1-5; D may be TRBD1 (5 bases). The sequence was collected from a female donor with breast cancer. Some clones in this sample may be carry-over from other donors' samples. The CDR3 loop reads CASRPGGAQPQHF. The CDR3 DNA follows: TGTGCCAGCAGACCCGGAGGGGCCCAGCCCCAGCATTTT.